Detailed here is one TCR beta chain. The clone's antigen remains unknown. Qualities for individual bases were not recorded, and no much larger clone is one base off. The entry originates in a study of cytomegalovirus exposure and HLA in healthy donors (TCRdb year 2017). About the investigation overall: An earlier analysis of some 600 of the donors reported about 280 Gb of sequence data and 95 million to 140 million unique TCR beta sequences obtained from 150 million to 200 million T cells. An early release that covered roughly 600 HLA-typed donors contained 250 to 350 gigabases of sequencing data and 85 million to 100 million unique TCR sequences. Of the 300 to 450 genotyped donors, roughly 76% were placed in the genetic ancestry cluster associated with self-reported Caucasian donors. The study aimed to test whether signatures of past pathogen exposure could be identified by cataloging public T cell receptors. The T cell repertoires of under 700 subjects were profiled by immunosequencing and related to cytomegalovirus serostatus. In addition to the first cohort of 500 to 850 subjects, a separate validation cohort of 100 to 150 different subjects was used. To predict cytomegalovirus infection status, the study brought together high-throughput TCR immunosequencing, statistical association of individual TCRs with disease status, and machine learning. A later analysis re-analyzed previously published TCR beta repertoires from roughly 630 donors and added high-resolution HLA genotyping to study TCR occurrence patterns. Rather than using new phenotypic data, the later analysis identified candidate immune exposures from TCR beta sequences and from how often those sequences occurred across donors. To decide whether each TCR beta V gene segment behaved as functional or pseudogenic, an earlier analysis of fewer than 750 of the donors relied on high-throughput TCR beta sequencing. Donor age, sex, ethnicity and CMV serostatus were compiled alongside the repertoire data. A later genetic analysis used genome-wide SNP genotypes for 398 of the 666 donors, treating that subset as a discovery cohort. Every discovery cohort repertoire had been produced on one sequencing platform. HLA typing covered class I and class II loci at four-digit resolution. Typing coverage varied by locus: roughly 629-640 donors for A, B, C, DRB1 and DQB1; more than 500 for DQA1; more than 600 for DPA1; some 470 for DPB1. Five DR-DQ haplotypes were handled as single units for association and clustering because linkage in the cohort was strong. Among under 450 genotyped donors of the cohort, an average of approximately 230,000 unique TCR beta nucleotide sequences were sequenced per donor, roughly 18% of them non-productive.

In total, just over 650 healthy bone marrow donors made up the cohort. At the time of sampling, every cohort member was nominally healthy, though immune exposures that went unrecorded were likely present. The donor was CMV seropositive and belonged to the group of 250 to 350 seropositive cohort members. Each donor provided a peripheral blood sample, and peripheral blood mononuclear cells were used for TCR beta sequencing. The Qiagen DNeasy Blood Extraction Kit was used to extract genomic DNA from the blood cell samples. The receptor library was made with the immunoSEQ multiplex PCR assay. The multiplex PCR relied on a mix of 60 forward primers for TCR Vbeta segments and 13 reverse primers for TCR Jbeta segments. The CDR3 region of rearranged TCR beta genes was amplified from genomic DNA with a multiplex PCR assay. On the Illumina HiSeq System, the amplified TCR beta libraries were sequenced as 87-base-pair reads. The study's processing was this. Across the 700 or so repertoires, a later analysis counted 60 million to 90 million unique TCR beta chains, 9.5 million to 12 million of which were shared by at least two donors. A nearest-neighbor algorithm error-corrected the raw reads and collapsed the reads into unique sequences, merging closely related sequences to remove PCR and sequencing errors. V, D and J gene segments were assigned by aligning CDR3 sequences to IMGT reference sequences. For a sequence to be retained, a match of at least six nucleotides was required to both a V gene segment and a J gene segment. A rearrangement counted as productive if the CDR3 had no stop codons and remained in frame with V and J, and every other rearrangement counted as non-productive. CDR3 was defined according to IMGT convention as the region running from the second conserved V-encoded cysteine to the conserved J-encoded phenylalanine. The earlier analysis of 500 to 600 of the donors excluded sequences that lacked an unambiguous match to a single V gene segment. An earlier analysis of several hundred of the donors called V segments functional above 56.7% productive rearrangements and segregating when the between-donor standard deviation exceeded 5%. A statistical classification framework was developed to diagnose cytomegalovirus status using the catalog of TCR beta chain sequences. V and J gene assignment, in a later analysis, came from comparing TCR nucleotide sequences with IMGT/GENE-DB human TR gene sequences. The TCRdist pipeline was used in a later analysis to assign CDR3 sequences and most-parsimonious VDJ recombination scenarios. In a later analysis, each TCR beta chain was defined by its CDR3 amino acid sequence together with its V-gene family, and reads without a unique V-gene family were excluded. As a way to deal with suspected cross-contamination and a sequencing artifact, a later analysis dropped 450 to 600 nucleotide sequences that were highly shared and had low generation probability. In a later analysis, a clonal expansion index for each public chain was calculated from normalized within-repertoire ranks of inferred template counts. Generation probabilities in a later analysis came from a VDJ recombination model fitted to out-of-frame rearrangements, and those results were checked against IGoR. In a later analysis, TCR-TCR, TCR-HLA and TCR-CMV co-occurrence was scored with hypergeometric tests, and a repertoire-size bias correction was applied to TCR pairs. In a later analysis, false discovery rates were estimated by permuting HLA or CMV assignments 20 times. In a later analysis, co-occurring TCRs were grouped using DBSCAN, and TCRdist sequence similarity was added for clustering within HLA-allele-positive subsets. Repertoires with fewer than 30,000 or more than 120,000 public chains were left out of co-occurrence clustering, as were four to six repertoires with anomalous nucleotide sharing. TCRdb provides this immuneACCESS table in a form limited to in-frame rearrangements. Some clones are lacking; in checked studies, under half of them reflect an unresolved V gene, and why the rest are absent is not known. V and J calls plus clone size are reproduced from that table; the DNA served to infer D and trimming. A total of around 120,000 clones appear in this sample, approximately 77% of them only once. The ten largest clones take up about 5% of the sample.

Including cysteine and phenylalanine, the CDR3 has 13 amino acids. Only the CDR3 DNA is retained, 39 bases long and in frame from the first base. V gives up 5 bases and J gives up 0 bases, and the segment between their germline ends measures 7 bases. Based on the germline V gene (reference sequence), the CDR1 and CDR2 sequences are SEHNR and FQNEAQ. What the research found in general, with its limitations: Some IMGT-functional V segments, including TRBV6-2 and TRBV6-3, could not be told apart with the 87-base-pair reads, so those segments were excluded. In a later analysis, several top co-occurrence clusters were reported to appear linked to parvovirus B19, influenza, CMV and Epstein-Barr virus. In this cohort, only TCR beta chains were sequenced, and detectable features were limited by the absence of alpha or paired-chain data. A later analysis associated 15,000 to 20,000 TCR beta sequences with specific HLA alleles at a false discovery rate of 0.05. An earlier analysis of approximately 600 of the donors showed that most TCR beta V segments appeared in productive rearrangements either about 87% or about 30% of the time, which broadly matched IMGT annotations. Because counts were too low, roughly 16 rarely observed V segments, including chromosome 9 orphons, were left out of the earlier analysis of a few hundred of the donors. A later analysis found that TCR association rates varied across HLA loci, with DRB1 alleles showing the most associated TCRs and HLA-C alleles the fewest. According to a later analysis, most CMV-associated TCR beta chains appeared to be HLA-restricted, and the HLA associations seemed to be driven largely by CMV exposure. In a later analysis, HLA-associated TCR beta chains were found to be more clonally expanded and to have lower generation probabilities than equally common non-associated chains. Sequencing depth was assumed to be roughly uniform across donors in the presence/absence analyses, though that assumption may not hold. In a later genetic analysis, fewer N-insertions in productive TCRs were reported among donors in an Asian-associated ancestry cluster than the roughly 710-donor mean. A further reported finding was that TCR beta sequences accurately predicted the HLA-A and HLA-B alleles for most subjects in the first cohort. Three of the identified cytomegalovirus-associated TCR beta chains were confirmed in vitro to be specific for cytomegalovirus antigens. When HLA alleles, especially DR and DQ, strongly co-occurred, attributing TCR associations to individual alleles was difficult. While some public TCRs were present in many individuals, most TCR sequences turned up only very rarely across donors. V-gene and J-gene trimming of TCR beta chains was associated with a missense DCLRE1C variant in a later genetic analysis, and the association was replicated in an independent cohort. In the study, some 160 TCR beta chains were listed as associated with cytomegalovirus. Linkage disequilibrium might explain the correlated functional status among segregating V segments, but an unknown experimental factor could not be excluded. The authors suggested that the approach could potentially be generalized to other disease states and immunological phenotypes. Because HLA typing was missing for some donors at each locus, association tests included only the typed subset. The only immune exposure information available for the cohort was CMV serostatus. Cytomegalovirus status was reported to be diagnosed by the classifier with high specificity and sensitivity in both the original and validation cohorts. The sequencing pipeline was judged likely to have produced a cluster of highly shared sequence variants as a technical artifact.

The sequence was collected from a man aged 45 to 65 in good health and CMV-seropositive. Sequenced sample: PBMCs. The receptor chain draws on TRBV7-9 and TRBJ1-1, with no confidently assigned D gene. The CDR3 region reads CASSQTVNTEAFF. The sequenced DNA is TGTGCCAGCAGCCAAACAGTGAACACTGAAGCTTTCTTT.